Listed here are 31 T cell receptor beta chains from one sample, sequenced in a study of shared clonotypes between healthy human individuals. Data came from immunoSEQ multiplex PCR; TCRdb stores just in-frame clones and leaves some out. The sample shows about 2 million clones, approximately 94% of them seen only once. Naive CD8 cells comprised CD45RO-negative, CCR7-positively selected cells, excluding terminally differentiated effector memory CD45RA+ cells. The sample was naive CD8+ T cells sorted from blood. These receptors all stem from a man aged 18 to 29 in good health.

The V call is TRBV2, the J call TRBJ2-7; 8 positions agree with TRBD1. This CDR3 comprises 12 residues. From germline, CDR1 is SNHLY and CDR2 FYNNEI. V trimming: 7 bases; J trimming: 5 bases; junction bases outside the gene matches: 4. The CDR3 region is CASTPDRDEQYF. CDR3 nucleotide sequence: TGTGCCAGCACCCCGGACAGGGACGAGCAGTACTTC.

This chain uses TRBV2 with TRBJ2-2; no clear D. The germline gives CDR1 SNHLY, CDR2 FYNNEI. Trimming cost V 1 base and J 3 bases, with 12 bases left between them. The CDR3 extends over 16 amino acids. CDR3 region: CASSEEGEIDTGELFF. CDR3 coding DNA: TGTGCCAGCAGTGAAGAGGGCGAGATCGACACCGGGGAGCTGTTTTTT.

The chain links TRBV12-5 to TRBJ2-7; a weak D match, TRBD2 (5 bases). Germline V CDR1 and CDR2: LGHNT, FRNRAP. The ends were cut back, 1 base at V and 5 bases at J, with 12 bases in the middle. This CDR3 is built from 14 residues. CDR3 region: CASGLGSAGHEQYF. CDR3 coding DNA: TGTGCTAGTGGTTTGGGTTCCGCGGGCCACGAGCAGTACTTC.

CDR3 in amino acids: CAWSLSDGFQALSGYTF. CDR3 coding DNA: TGTGCCTGGAGTTTATCGGACGGATTCCAGGCCCTATCGGGCTACACCTTC. This chain joins TRBV30 and TRBJ1-2; D is undetermined. Germline values: CDR1 GTSNPN, CDR2 SVGIG (reference sequence). This CDR3 region has 17 residues. V was pared by 2 bases and J by 8 bases, with 27 bases between.

This chain links TRBV7-8 with TRBJ2-3; TRBD2 agrees at 11 bases. V was clipped by 8 bases and J by 1 base; unmatched bases: 5. Germline CDR1 reads SGHVS; CDR2 reads FQNEAQ. The CDR3 covers 15 residues. CDR3 residues: CASHRGLAGTDTQYF. The CDR3 DNA reads as TGTGCCAGCCACCGGGGACTAGCGGGCACAGATACGCAGTATTTT.

The chain is built from TRBV6-6 and TRBJ2-6; no reliable D call. The CDR3 extends over 16 amino acids. Trimming took 2 bases from V and 0 from J, leaving 8 bases between them. CDR1 MNHNY and CDR2 SVGAGI come from the germline V gene (reference sequence). The CDR3 DNA reads TGTGCCAGCAGTTACCGCGACTTCTCTGGGGCCAACGTCCTGACTTTC. Its protein product is CASSYRDFSGANVLTF.

The V call is TRBV9, the J call TRBJ2-5; D may be TRBD1 (6 bases). This CDR3 spans 14 amino acids. CDR1 and CDR2 (germline): SGDLS, YYNGEE. Trimming pared 3 bases from V and 0 bases from J, leaving 9 bases between. Here the CDR3 DNA reads TGTGCCAGCAGCGCATGGACAGACCAAGAGACCCAGTACTTC. Translated: CASSAWTDQETQYF.

The rearrangement joins TRBV27 to TRBJ1-5, with D possibly being TRBD1 (6 bases). The CDR3 is 16 residues long. Germline V gene sequence: CDR1 MNHEY, CDR2 SMNVEV (reference sequence). V lost 2 bases and J lost 7, with 18 bases in between. CDR3 DNA: TGTGCCAGCAGTTTAGGGAGGGGGGGCTCGCGGCAGCCCCAGCATTTT. This translates into CASSLGRGGSRQPQHF.

This chain connects TRBV9 to TRBJ2-7; no reliable D call. The V end lost 1 base, the J end lost 2 bases, and 10 bases lay between the germline ends. Germline V gene lookup returns CDR1 SGDLS and CDR2 YYNGEE. This CDR3 spans 14 amino acids. CDR3 bases: TGTGCCAGCAGCGTAACGCCAGAAGCCTACGAGCAGTACTTC. Its protein is CASSVTPEAYEQYF.

The chain uses TRBV29-1 and TRBJ1-1; no reliable D call. V lost 4 bases, J lost 6 bases, and 6 bases lay in between. The germline gives CDR1 SQVTM, CDR2 ANQGSEA. The CDR3 loop spans 10 amino acids. The CDR3 reads CSVVVSEAFF. DNA for the CDR3: TGCAGCGTTGTGGTCTCTGAAGCTTTCTTT.

The chain employs TRBV7-2 and TRBJ2-1, with 12 bases matching TRBD2. The CDR3 is 17 residues long. The germline CDR1 and CDR2 sequences are SGHTA and FQGNSA. Trimming cost V 5 bases and J 7 bases; bases outside gene matches: 12. The CDR3 reads CASSMGLAGLRGNEQFF. The CDR3 coding sequence is TGTGCCAGCAGCATGGGACTAGCGGGTCTACGTGGGAATGAGCAGTTCTTC.

The genes are TRBV7-2 and TRBJ2-7; possibly TRBD2 for D (5 bases). CDR3 length: 14 residues. Looked up from germline, CDR1 is SGHTA and CDR2 is FQGNSA. Between the trimmed V and J ends, which lost 5 bases and 11 bases, there was a span of 22 bases. CDR3 in amino acids: CASSPHPVDWFKYF. In nucleotides, the CDR3 is TGTGCCAGCAGCCCGCACCCAGTGGACTGGTTCAAGTACTTC.

This clone was detected once. The chain joins TRBV13 to TRBJ2-5; 8 bases line up with TRBD1. The CDR3 totals 16 residues. V was clipped by 4 bases and J by 5 bases; unmatched bases: 12. Germline V gene lookup returns CDR1 PRHDT and CDR2 FYEKMQ (reference sequence). The CDR3 bases are TGTGCCAGCAGCTCGACAGGGGATGCGGATAGGGAGACCCAGTACTTC. Residues: CASSSTGDADRETQYF.

In its sample, this clone was seen once. The chain has TRBV4-1 and TRBJ2-5, with no clear D. The germline gives CDR1 MGHRA, CDR2 YSYEKL. The length of the CDR3 is 14 residues. Trimming left V 8 bases short and J 1 base short, with 14 bases between. As DNA, the CDR3 is TGCGCCAGCTCGGGCTACCCAGGCCAAGAGACCCAGTACTTC. Translation gives CASSGYPGQETQYF.

The gene calls are TRBV4-3 and TRBJ2-7; 11 bases align to TRBD2. Germline values: CDR1 LGHNA, CDR2 YSLEER. The CDR3 consists of 15 residues. Trimming took 3 bases from V and 0 from J; bases not matched to a gene: 1. CDR3 region: CASSQTSGISYEQYF. CDR3 bases: TGCGCCAGCAGCCAGACTAGCGGGATCTCCTACGAGCAGTACTTC.

V usage is TRBV4-3 and J usage is TRBJ2-1, with TRBD2 matching over 12 bases. The CDR3 has 15 amino acids. Germline CDR1 reads LGHNA; CDR2 reads YSLEER. J gave up 9 bases and V 4 bases, and 7 bases lay outside the gene matches. CDR3 loop: CASSPTGLAGIEQFF. The CDR3 bases are TGCGCCAGCAGCCCTACCGGACTAGCGGGGATTGAGCAGTTCTTC.

The rearrangement links TRBV6-1 to TRBJ2-2; possibly TRBD1 for D (6 bases). The CDR3 has 15 residues. The V gene's germline CDR1 is MNHNS and CDR2 SASEGT. The germline V and J ends were trimmed by 0 bases and 6 bases, with 11 bases remaining between them. In nucleotides, the CDR3 is TGTGCCAGCAGTGAAGCCAGGGGAGTGGCCGGGGAGCTGTTTTTT. Its protein is CASSEARGVAGELFF.

Comments on this clone: The same CDR3 arises from other DNA sequences in this sample as well. The gene calls are TRBV4-3 and TRBJ2-5; the match to TRBD2 covers 11 bases. The CDR3 loop spans 15 amino acids. With V trimmed by 2 bases and J by 5 bases, 4 bases remained unmatched. In germline, CDR1 is LGHNA, CDR2 YSLEER. CDR3 residues: CASSQLLAGEETQYF. The CDR3 DNA follows: TGCGCCAGCAGCCAACTACTAGCGGGAGAGGAGACCCAGTACTTC.

This clone has only a few counts. Other nucleotide sequences from this sample produce the same CDR3. The chain employs TRBV6-6 and TRBJ1-2, with unresolved D. CDR1 is MNHNY and CDR2 is SVGAGI in the germline V gene (reference sequence). CDR3 length: 12 amino acids. V lost 0 bases and J lost 6, with 5 bases in between. The CDR3 reads CASSYSGDGYTF. The DNA for the CDR3 is TGTGCCAGCAGTTACTCCGGGGATGGCTACACCTTC.

V usage is TRBV9 and J usage is TRBJ1-1; D is possibly TRBD1 (6 bases). CDR1 SGDLS and CDR2 YYNGEE come from the germline V gene. The CDR3 totals 15 residues. V lost 5 bases, J lost 0 bases, and 14 bases lay in between. The CDR3 loop reads CASSGRTGLNTEAFF. The CDR3 nucleotides are TGTGCCAGCAGTGGTCGCACAGGGCTGAACACTGAAGCTTTCTTT.

The chain has TRBV19 and TRBJ1-2; D may be TRBD1 (5 bases). This CDR3 region has 15 residues. CDR1 LNHDA and CDR2 SQIVND come from the germline V gene (reference sequence). V was shortened by 5 bases and J by 4 bases, with 17 bases between the two germline ends. CDR3 amino acids: CASSEVLREAYGYTF. The CDR3 coding sequence is TGTGCCAGTAGTGAGGTACTCAGGGAGGCCTATGGCTACACCTTC.

The chain links TRBV28 to TRBJ1-1, with 9 bases fitting TRBD1. CDR1 and CDR2 (germline): MDHEN, SYDVKM. V lost 5 bases to trimming and J lost 4 bases; unmatched junction nucleotides: 5. The CDR3 runs 14 residues. The CDR3 nucleotides are TGTGCCAGCAGTGCATTGGACAGGGGCACTGAAGCTTTCTTT. Protein sequence: CASSALDRGTEAFF.

The chain employs TRBV5-4 and TRBJ1-2; 10 nucleotides agree with TRBD1. The CDR3 is 14 amino acids. From germline, CDR1 is SGHNT and CDR2 YYREEE (reference sequence). Trimming took 4 bases from V and 8 from J; bases not matched to a gene: 8. CDR3: CASSIPGTGEGYTF. For the CDR3, the DNA is TGTGCCAGCAGCATCCCCGGGACAGGGGAAGGCTACACCTTC.

V and J are TRBV2 and TRBJ2-5, with a tentative D call TRBD2 (6 bases). Trimming removed 4 bases at V and 1 base at J, with 7 bases between. CDR1 and CDR2 from the germline V gene are SNHLY and FYNNEI. The CDR3 sequence is 13 residues long. This CDR3 reads CASSGGLQETQYF. For the CDR3, the DNA is TGTGCCAGCAGTGGGGGACTCCAAGAGACCCAGTACTTC.

The V call is TRBV25-1, the J call TRBJ1-2; D not certain. Trimming removed 8 bases from V and 0 bases from J, with 13 bases in between. Germline lookup yields CDR1 MGHDK and CDR2 SYGVNS. CDR3 length: 14 residues. CDR3 coding DNA: TGTGCCAGCTCTCATCCGGGAGCTAACTATGGCTACACCTTC. Translated, it gives CASSHPGANYGYTF.

The chain carries TRBV30 and TRBJ1-4, with D possibly matching TRBD1 (6 bases). Trimming removed 0 bases from V and 6 bases from J, with 14 bases in between. This CDR3 has 15 amino acids. Germline CDR1 reads GTSNPN; CDR2 reads SVGIG (reference sequence). The CDR3 loop is CAWSVDWTDDEKLFF. The CDR3, as DNA: TGTGCCTGGAGTGTAGACTGGACAGATGATGAAAAACTGTTTTTT.

The chain employs TRBV10-3 and TRBJ1-2, with TRBD1 identical over 7 bases. Germline V lookup: CDR1 ENHRY, CDR2 SYGVKD. J was trimmed by 3 bases and V by 2 bases; bases with no gene match: 12. The CDR3 loop spans 17 amino acids. The CDR3 loop is CAISERLAGQGDYGYTF. DNA for the CDR3: TGTGCCATCAGTGAGCGGTTGGCAGGCCAGGGGGACTATGGCTACACCTTC.

This clone was detected only once. V gene TRBV29-1 combines with J gene TRBJ2-4; possibly TRBD1 for D (5 bases). Looked up from germline, CDR1 is SQVTM and CDR2 is ANQGSEA. Trimming took 4 bases from V and 8 from J, leaving 15 bases between them. CDR3 length: 13 amino acids. In DNA, the CDR3 is TGCAGCGTTGTAGTTCCAGGGCCGGACATTCAGTACTTC. Translating it yields CSVVVPGPDIQYF.

The rearrangement joins TRBV6-5 to TRBJ2-3, with 8 nucleotides matching TRBD2. V lost 4 bases, J lost 0 bases, and 3 bases stayed unmatched. Germline V lookup: CDR1 MNHEY, CDR2 SVGAGI. CDR3 size: 15 residues. The CDR3 is CASSSLAGSTDTQYF. The CDR3 DNA follows: TGTGCCAGCAGTTCCTTAGCGGGGAGCACAGATACGCAGTATTTT.

The chain couples TRBV10-3 to TRBJ1-3; TRBD1 agrees at 9 bases. Looked up from germline, CDR1 is ENHRY and CDR2 is SYGVKD. V was clipped by 3 bases and J by 3 bases; unmatched bases: 6. The CDR3 length is 16 residues. The CDR3 region is CAISDRTGVFGNTIYF. For the CDR3, the DNA is TGTGCCATCAGTGATCGGACAGGGGTCTTTGGAAACACCATATATTTT.

CDR3 DNA sequence: TGTGCCAGCAGTGGTCAGGGGAGCTCCTACAATGAGCAGTTCTTC. It codes for CASSGQGSSYNEQFF. This chain links TRBV2 with TRBJ2-1; possibly TRBD1 for D (6 bases). The germline V gene has CDR1 SNHLY and CDR2 FYNNEI. The CDR3 consists of 15 residues. V lost 4 bases to trimming and J lost 0 bases, with 10 bases between them.